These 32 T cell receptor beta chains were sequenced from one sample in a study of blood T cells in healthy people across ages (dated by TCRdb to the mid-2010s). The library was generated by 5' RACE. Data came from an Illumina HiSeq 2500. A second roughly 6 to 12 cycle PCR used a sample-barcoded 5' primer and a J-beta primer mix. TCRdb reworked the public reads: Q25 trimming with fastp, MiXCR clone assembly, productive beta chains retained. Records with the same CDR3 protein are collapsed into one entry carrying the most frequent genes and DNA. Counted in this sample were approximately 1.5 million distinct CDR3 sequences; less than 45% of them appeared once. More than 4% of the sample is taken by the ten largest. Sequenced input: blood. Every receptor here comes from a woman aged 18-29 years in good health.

The CDR3 nucleotides read TGTGCCAGCAGCTTAACGGGGGATGGGTTCAATGAGCAGTTCTTC. Its translation is CASSLTGDGFNEQFF. V usage is TRBV7-3 and J usage is TRBJ2-1; D tentatively reads TRBD1 or TRBD2 (5 bases each). Germline-derived CDR1 and CDR2 are SGHTA and FQGTGA. The CDR3 loop spans 15 amino acids. Deletions cut 0 bases from V and 6 bases from J, with 12 bases between.

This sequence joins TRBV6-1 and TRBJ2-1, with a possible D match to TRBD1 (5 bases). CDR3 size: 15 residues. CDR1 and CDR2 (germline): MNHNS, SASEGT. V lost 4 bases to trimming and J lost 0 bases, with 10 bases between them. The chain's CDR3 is CASSGQWSSYNEQFF. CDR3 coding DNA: TGTGCCAGCAGTGGACAGTGGAGCTCCTACAATGAGCAGTTCTTC.

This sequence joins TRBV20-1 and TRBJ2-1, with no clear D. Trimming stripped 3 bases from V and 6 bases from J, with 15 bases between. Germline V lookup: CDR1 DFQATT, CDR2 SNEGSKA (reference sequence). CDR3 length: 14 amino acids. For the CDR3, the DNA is TGCAGTGCTAGGGACCTCAGACATACCAATGAGCAGTTCTTC. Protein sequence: CSARDLRHTNEQFF.

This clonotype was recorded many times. DNA for the CDR3: TGTGCCAGCAGCCCGCTGAGCTTAAAGACCCAGTACTTC. This sequence encodes CASSPLSLKTQYF. The chain combines TRBV3-1 with TRBJ2-5, with unresolved D. The length of the CDR3 is 13 residues. Germline V CDR1 and CDR2: LGHDT, YNNKEL (reference sequence). V gave up 4 bases and J gave up 6 bases, with 12 bases separating them.

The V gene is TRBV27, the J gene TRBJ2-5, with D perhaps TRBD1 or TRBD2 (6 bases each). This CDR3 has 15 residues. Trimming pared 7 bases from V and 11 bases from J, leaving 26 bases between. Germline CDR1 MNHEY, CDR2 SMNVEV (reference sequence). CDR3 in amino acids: CASTLGRTVYNEQYF. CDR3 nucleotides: TGTGCCAGCACCTTAGGGAGGACAGTATACAATGAGCAGTACTTC.

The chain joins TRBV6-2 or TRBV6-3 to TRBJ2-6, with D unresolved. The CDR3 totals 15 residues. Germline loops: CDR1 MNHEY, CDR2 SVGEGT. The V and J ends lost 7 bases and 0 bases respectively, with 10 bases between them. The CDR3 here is CASKSVGSGANVLTF. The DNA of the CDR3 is TGTGCCAGCAAGTCGGTGGGCTCTGGGGCCAACGTCCTGACTTTC.

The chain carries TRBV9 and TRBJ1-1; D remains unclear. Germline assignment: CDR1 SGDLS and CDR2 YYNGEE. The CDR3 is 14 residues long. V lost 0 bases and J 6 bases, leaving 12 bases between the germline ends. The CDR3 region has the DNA TGTGCCAGCAGCGTAGACGGCACCTCCGCTGAAGCTTTCTTT. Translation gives CASSVDGTSAEAFF.

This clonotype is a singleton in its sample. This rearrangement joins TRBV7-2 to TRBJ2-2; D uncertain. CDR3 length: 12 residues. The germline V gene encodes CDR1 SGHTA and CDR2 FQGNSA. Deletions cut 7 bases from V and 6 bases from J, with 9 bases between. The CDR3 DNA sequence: TGTGCCAGCACCCTCCTGTCCGGGGAGCTGTTTTTT. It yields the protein CASTLLSGELFF.

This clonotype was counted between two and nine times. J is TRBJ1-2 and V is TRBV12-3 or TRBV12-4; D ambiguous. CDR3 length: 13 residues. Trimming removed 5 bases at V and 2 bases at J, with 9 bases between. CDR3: CASSAPPNYGYTF. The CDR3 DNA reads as TGTGCCAGCAGTGCACCCCCGAACTATGGCTACACCTTC.

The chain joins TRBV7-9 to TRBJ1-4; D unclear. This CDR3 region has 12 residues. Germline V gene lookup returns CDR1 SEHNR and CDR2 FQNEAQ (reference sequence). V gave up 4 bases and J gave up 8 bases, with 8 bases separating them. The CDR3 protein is CASSSTAEKLFF. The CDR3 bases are TGTGCCAGCAGCTCCACAGCGGAAAAACTGTTTTTT.

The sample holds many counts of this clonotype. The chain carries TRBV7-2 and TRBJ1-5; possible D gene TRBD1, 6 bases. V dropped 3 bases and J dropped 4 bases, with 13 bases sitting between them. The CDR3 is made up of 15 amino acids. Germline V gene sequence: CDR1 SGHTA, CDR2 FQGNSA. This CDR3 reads CASSFGTGPNQPQHF. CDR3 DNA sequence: TGTGCCAGCAGCTTCGGAACAGGGCCTAATCAGCCCCAGCATTTT.

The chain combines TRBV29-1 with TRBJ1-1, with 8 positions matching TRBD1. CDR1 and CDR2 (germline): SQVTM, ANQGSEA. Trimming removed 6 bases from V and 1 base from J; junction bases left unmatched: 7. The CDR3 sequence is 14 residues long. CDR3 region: CSVNTGTGNTEAFF. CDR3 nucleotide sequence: TGCAGCGTCAACACCGGGACAGGGAACACTGAAGCTTTCTTT.

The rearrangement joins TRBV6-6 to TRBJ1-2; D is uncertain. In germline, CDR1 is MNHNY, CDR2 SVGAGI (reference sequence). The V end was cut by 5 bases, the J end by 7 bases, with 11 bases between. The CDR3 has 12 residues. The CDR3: CASSRREVGYTF. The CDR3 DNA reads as TGTGCCAGCAGTCGTCGCGAGGTTGGCTACACCTTC.

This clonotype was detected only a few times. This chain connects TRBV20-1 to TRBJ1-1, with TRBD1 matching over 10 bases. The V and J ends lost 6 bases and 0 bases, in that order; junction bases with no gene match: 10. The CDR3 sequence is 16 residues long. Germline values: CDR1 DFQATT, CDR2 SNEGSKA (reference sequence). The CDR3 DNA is TGCAGTGCCTTATCTCGGGACAGGGGCATGAACACTGAAGCTTTCTTT. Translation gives CSALSRDRGMNTEAFF.

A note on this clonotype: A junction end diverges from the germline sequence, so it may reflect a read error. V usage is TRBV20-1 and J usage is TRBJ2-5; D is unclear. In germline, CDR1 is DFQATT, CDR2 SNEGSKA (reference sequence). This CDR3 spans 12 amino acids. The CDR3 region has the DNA TGCAGTGCAAGAGAGGACCCTTGGGACCAGTACTTC. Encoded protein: CSAREDPWDQYF.

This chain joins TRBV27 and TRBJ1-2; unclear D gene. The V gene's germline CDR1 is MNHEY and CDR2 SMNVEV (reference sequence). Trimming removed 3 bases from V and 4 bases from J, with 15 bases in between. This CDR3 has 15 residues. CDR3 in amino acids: CASSLRSASSYGYTF. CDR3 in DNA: TGTGCCAGCAGTTTGAGATCGGCGTCCAGCTATGGCTACACCTTC.

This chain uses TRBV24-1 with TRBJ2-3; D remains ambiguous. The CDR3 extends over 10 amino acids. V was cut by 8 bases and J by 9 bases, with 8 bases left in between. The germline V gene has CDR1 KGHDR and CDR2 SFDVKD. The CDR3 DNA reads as TGTGCCACCACCCGGAAGACGCAGTATTTT. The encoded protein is CATTRKTQYF.

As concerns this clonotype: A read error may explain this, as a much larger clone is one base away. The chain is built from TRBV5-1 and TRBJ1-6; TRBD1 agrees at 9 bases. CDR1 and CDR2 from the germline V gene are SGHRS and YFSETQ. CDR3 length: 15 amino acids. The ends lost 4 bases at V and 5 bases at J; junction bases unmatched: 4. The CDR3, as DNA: TGCGCCAGCAGCCGCGGGACAGGGAATAATTCACCCCTCCACTTT. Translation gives CASSRGTGNNSPLHF.

The CDR3 DNA follows: TGTGCCAGCAGTTTACGAGGGAGACCTAGCTCCTACGAGCAGTACTTC. Amino acids: CASSLRGRPSSYEQYF. V and J are TRBV12-3 or TRBV12-4 and TRBJ2-7, with a tentative D call TRBD2 (5 bases). This CDR3 comprises 16 residues. V lost 2 bases and J lost 0, with 14 bases in between.

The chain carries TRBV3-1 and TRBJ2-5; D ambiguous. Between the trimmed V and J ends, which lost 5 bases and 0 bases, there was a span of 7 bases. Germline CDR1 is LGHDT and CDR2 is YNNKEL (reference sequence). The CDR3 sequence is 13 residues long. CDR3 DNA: TGTGCCAGCAGCGGAGCGTACCAAGAGACCCAGTACTTC. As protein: CASSGAYQETQYF.

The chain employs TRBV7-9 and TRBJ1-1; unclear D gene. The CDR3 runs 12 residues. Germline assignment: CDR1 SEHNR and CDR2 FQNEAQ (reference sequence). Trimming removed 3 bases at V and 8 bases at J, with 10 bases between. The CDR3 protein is CASSFPGIEAFF. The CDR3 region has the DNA TGTGCCAGCAGCTTTCCAGGAATCGAAGCTTTCTTT.

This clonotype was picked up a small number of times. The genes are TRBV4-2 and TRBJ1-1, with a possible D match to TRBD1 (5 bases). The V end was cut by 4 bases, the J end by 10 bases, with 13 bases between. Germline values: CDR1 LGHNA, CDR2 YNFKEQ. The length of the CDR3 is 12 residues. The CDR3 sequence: CASSPDGTAAFF. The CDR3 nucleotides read TGTGCCAGCAGCCCAGACGGGACGGCAGCTTTCTTT.

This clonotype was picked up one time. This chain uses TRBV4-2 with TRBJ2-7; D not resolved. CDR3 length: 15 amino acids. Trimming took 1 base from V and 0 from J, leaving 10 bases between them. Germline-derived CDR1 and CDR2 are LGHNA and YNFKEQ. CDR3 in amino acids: CASSQVMESSYEQYF. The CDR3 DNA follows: TGTGCCAGCAGCCAAGTGATGGAGAGCTCCTACGAGCAGTACTTC.

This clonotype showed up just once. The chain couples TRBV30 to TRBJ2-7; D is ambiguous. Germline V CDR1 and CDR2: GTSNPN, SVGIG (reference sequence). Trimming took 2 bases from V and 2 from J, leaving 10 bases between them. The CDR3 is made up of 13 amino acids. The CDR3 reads CAWSIHSAYEQYF. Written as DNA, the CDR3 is TGTGCCTGGAGTATACACAGCGCCTACGAGCAGTACTTC. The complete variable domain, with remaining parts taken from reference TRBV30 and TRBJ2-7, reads SQTIHQWPATLVQPVGSPLSLECTVEGTSNPNLYWYRQAAGRGLQLLFYSVGIGQISSEVPQNLSASRPQDRQFILSSKKLLLSDSGFYLCAWSIHSAYEQYFGPGTRLTVT.

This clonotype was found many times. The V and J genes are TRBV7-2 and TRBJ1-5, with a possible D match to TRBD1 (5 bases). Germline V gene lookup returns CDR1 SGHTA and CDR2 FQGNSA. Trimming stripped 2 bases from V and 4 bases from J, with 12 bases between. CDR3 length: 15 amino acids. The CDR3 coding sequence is TGTGCCAGCAGCTTAAGGCAGGGAAGTAATCAGCCCCAGCATTTT. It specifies CASSLRQGSNQPQHF.

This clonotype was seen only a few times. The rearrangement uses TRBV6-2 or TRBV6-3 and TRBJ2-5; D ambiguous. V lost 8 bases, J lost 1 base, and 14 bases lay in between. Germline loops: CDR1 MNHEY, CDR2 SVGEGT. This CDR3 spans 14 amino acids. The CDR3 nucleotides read TGTGCCAGCGGCTATTGGCGAAGCCAAGAGACCCAGTACTTC. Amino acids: CASGYWRSQETQYF.

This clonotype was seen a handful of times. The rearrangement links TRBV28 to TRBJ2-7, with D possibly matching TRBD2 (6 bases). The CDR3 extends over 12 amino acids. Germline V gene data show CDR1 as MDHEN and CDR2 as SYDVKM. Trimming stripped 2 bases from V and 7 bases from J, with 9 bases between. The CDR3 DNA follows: TGTGCCAGCAGTTTACGGGGGAAAGAGCAGTACTTC. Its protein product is CASSLRGKEQYF.

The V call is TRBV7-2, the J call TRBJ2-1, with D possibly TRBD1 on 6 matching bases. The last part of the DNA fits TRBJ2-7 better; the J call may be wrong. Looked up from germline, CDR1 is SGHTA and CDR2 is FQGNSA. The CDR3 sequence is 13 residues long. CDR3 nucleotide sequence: TGTGCCAGCAGCACCCGACAGGTTTTAGAGCAGTACTTC. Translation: CASSTRQVLEQYF.

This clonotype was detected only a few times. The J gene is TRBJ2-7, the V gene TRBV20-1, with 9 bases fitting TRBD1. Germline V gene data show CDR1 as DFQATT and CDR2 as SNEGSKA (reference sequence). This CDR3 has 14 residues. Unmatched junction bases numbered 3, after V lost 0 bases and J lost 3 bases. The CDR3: CSARDRQGDYEQYF. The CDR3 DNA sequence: TGCAGTGCTAGAGATAGACAGGGGGACTACGAGCAGTACTTC.

The CDR3 coding sequence is TGTGCCAGCACGTCGCCGCGGGCATCCTACAATGAGCAGTTCTTC. It encodes CASTSPRASYNEQFF. This rearrangement joins TRBV6-5 to TRBJ2-1, with D possibly matching TRBD2 (5 bases). The CDR3 sequence is 15 residues long. Germline CDR1 is MNHEY and CDR2 is SVGAGI. Trimming removed 7 bases from V and 1 base from J, with 14 bases in between.

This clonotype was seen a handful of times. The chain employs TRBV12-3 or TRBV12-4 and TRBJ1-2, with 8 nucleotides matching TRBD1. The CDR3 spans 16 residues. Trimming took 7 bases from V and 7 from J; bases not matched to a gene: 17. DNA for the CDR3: TGTGCCAGCACCATTAGGACAGGGAGAATTCCTCGTGGCTACACCTTC. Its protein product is CASTIRTGRIPRGYTF.

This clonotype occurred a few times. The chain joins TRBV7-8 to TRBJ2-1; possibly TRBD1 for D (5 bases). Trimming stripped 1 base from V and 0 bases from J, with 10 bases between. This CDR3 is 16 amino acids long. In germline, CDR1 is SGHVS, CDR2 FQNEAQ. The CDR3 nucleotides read TGTGCCAGCAGCTTAGTAGGGGTTTCCTCCTACAATGAGCAGTTCTTC. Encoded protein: CASSLVGVSSYNEQFF.